Presented here are 28 T cell receptor beta chains from one specimen sequenced in a study of blood T cell repertoires in COVID-19. Profiling relied on immunoSEQ multiplex PCR, and the TCRdb table lists in-frame clones only, not all of them. The profile covers 150,000 or so clones, with approximately 80% appearing a single time and about 11% taken by the ten largest. The sequenced material came from PBMCs or T cells enriched from blood (not recorded which). Receptors were obtained from a man aged 45-65 years who had recovered from COVID-19.

This clone appeared a single time. The V gene is TRBV24-1, the J gene TRBJ1-2; D not certain. The CDR3 is 12 amino acids. CDR1 and CDR2 from the germline V gene are KGHDR and SFDVKD. The ends were cut back, 5 bases at V and 8 bases at J, with 11 bases in the middle. The CDR3 loop reads CATSGPGDGYTF. As DNA, the CDR3 is TGTGCCACCAGTGGCCCGGGTGACGGCTACACCTTC.

The rearrangement links TRBV7-8 to TRBJ2-1; TRBD2 matches 11 bases. The CDR3 runs to 17 residues. Per the germline V gene, CDR1 is SGHVS and CDR2 is FQNEAQ. Trimming took 6 bases from V and 7 from J; bases not matched to a gene: 14. The CDR3 loop is CASRSRPTSGGRNEQFF. The CDR3 DNA reads as TGTGCCAGCAGATCTCGGCCTACTAGCGGGGGCCGGAATGAGCAGTTCTTC.

This chain connects TRBV9 to TRBJ2-7; TRBD1 agrees at 7 bases. The germline CDR1 and CDR2 sequences are SGDLS and YYNGEE. Trimming took 7 bases from V and 1 from J; bases not matched to a gene: 8. The CDR3 runs 14 residues. The CDR3 bases are TGTGCCAGCGGTAGGGACAGCACTTCCTACGAGCAGTACTTC. Its protein is CASGRDSTSYEQYF. Based on the CDR3 plus reference TRBV9 and TRBJ2-7, the full variable domain is DSGVTQTPKHLITATGQRVTLRCSPRSGDLSVYWYQQSLDQGLQFLIQYYNGEERAKGNILERFSAQQFPDLHSELNLSSLELGDSALYFCASGRDSTSYEQYFGPGTRLTVT.

The genes are TRBV28 and TRBJ2-1, with a possible D match to TRBD2 (5 bases). V lost 1 base, J lost 2 bases, and 9 bases lay in between. CDR3 length equals 15 residues. Germline CDR1 MDHEN, CDR2 SYDVKM. The CDR3 bases are TGTGCCAGCAGTTTATTTGCGGGCGCCTACAATGAGCAGTTCTTC. Its protein is CASSLFAGAYNEQFF.

The chain recombines TRBV9 with TRBJ2-3, with TRBD2 identical over 7 bases. CDR3 length equals 16 residues. Looked up from germline, CDR1 is SGDLS and CDR2 is YYNGEE. The J segment lost 6 bases and the V segment lost 0 bases, leaving 10 bases of the junction unmatched. CDR3 in DNA: TGTGCCAGCAGCGTAGACCAGCGGGGAGGTTCCGATACGCAGTATTTT. Amino acid sequence: CASSVDQRGGSDTQYF.

The chain combines TRBV19 with TRBJ2-7; maybe TRBD1 (6 bases). The CDR3 runs to 15 residues. In germline, CDR1 is LNHDA, CDR2 SQIVND (reference sequence). Trimming shortened V by 5 bases and J by 2 bases, and 16 bases separated the two germline ends. The chain's CDR3 is CASSSGAVTAYEQYF. Written as DNA, the CDR3 is TGTGCCAGTAGTTCAGGGGCGGTGACCGCCTACGAGCAGTACTTC.

The rearrangement links TRBV5-4 to TRBJ1-1, with TRBD1 identical over 8 bases. The V gene's germline CDR1 is SGHNT and CDR2 YYREEE (reference sequence). The CDR3 sequence is 18 residues long. J was trimmed by 8 bases and V by 0 bases; bases with no gene match: 18. The CDR3 nucleotides are TGTGCCAGCAGCTTGGTGAGGGCAGGGGGCGGGGTGCACTGGGAAGCTTTCTTT. Translated: CASSLVRAGGGVHWEAFF.

This clone has just one count. The gene calls are TRBV5-4 and TRBJ1-1; TRBD1 aligns across 8 bases. CDR3 length: 14 amino acids. Unmatched junction bases numbered 6, after V lost 7 bases and J lost 1 base. Germline V CDR1 and CDR2: SGHNT, YYREEE (reference sequence). DNA of the CDR3: TGTGCCAGCCGAGGACAGGGATCGAACACTGAAGCTTTCTTT. Its protein product is CASRGQGSNTEAFF.

V and J are TRBV5-6 and TRBJ1-2; 11 positions match TRBD1. Germline assignment: CDR1 SGHDT and CDR2 YYEEEE. The J segment lost 7 bases and the V segment lost 7 bases, leaving 9 bases of the junction unmatched. This CDR3 has 14 amino acids. This CDR3 reads CASAPLGQGAGYTF. CDR3 sequence (DNA): TGTGCCAGCGCTCCCCTCGGACAGGGGGCTGGCTACACCTTC. Full variable domain (outside the CDR3, taken from reference TRBV5-6 and TRBJ1-2): DAGVTQSPTHLIKTRGQQVTLRCSPKSGHDTVSWYQQALGQGPQFIFQYYEEEERQRGNFPDRFSGHQFPNYSSELNVNALLLGDSALYLCASAPLGQGAGYTFGSGTRLTVV.

The chain combines TRBV5-6 with TRBJ1-2; D is ambiguous. The ends were cut back, 0 bases at V and 4 bases at J, with 7 bases in the middle. The germline CDR1 and CDR2 sequences are SGHDT and YYEEEE. This CDR3 contains 13 residues. The CDR3 is CASSLDTIYGYTF. The CDR3 DNA reads TGTGCCAGCAGCTTGGACACCATCTATGGCTACACCTTC.

This clone appeared a few times. The rearrangement uses TRBV5-1 and TRBJ2-5; 8 bases agree with TRBD2. V shed 7 bases and J 3 bases; nucleotides not matched to a gene: 8. Germline CDR1 SGHRS, CDR2 YFSETQ. This CDR3 comprises 14 residues. CDR3 in amino acids: CASYLTSGKETQYF. CDR3 DNA sequence: TGCGCCAGCTATCTCACTAGCGGTAAAGAGACCCAGTACTTC.

The gene calls are TRBV6-2 or TRBV6-3 and TRBJ2-7; no definite D call. Germline CDR1 and CDR2: MNHEY and SVGEGT. The CDR3 runs to 13 residues. V dropped 2 bases and J dropped 2 bases, with 7 bases sitting between them. In DNA form, the CDR3 reads TGTGCCAGCAGTTACGGCGGTCCCTACGAGCAGTACTTC. Protein product: CASSYGGPYEQYF.

This clone turned up a few times. The chain carries TRBV9 and TRBJ2-1; a possible D gene is TRBD1 (6 bases). The CDR3 runs to 20 residues. The germline V gene encodes CDR1 SGDLS and CDR2 YYNGEE. V dropped 0 bases and J dropped 0 bases, with 22 bases sitting between them. The CDR3 here is CASSVATAAGAPSSYNEQFF. DNA for the CDR3: TGTGCCAGCAGCGTAGCTACGGCAGCAGGGGCGCCGAGCTCCTACAATGAGCAGTTCTTC.

The chain uses TRBV9 and TRBJ2-1; the D gene is possibly TRBD1 (6 bases). The germline V gene encodes CDR1 SGDLS and CDR2 YYNGEE. CDR3 length: 12 amino acids. V was clipped by 3 bases and J by 7 bases, with 8 bases between them. The chain's CDR3 is CASSGTGNEQFF. The CDR3 DNA is TGTGCCAGCAGCGGTACAGGGAATGAGCAGTTCTTC.

The chain is built from TRBV29-1 and TRBJ2-7; 8 nucleotides match TRBD2. From germline, CDR1 is SQVTM and CDR2 ANQGSEA. The CDR3 contains 15 residues. Germline trimming cut 6 bases from V and 0 bases from J; bases unmatched to any gene: 10. This CDR3 reads CSVDLSGDSSYEQYF. The DNA of the CDR3 is TGCAGCGTCGACCTTAGCGGGGATAGCTCCTACGAGCAGTACTTC.

The DNA for the CDR3 is TGTGCCAGCAGGGGGGCGGTTGGGGAAAAACTGTTTTTT. Translated: CASRGAVGEKLFF. This chain links TRBV7-9 with TRBJ1-4, with a possible D match to TRBD1 (6 bases). V lost 6 bases to trimming and J lost 8 bases, with 13 bases between them. The germline V gene has CDR1 SEHNR and CDR2 FQNEAQ (reference sequence). The CDR3 loop spans 13 amino acids. The whole variable domain, remainder taken from reference TRBV7-9 and TRBJ1-4, is DTGVSQNPRHKITKRGQNVTFRCDPISEHNRLYWYRQTLGQGPEFLTYFQNEAQLEKSRLLSDRFSAERPKGSFSTLEIQRTEQGDSAMYLCASRGAVGEKLFFGSGTQLSVL.

This chain connects TRBV24-1 to TRBJ2-1, with D possibly TRBD1 on 7 matching bases. Germline CDR1 KGHDR, CDR2 SFDVKD. The CDR3 loop spans 17 amino acids. V was clipped by 4 bases and J by 4 bases, with 19 bases between them. The DNA for the CDR3 is TGTGCCACCAGTGACAGGGGGGTGGAAAAAAGGTACAATGAGCAGTTCTTC. Translating gives CATSDRGVEKRYNEQFF.

The J gene is TRBJ1-1, the V gene TRBV7-8, with D maybe TRBD1 (6 bases). Germline CDR1 SGHVS, CDR2 FQNEAQ. Between the trimmed V and J ends, which lost 4 bases and 1 base, there was a span of 7 bases. CDR3 length equals 13 residues. The CDR3 sequence is CASSSTGNTEAFF. The CDR3 DNA sequence: TGTGCCAGCAGCTCGACAGGGAACACTGAAGCTTTCTTT.

The chain couples TRBV6-5 to TRBJ2-7, with TRBD2 as a possible D gene (5 bases). This CDR3 region has 12 residues. Germline lookup yields CDR1 MNHEY and CDR2 SVGAGI. The V end was cut by 5 bases, the J end by 5 bases, with 10 bases between. CDR3 DNA: TGTGCCAGCAGTCGGGGTTGGGACGAGCAGTACTTC. Translated: CASSRGWDEQYF.

This clone was detected only once. J is TRBJ1-4 and V is TRBV2, with TRBD1 identical over 10 bases. The germline V gene encodes CDR1 SNHLY and CDR2 FYNNEI. CDR3 length: 14 amino acids. Germline trimming cut 6 bases from V and 6 bases from J; bases unmatched to any gene: 4. CDR3 amino acids: CASRSTGGDEKLFF. The CDR3 coding sequence is TGTGCCAGCAGATCGACAGGGGGCGATGAAAAACTGTTTTTT.

V gene TRBV30 combines with J gene TRBJ2-7; D perhaps matches TRBD2 (5 bases). From germline, CDR1 is GTSNPN and CDR2 SVGIG (reference sequence). Trimming shortened V by 0 bases and J by 9 bases, and 18 bases separated the two germline ends. CDR3 size: 14 residues. CDR3: CAWSVSAGENRQYF. The CDR3 DNA follows: TGTGCCTGGAGTGTTAGCGCCGGCGAAAATCGGCAGTACTTC.

As to this clone: The junction and the germline gene differ at one end; a read error may be behind it. The chain has TRBV7-7 and TRBJ2-7; weak D call: TRBD2 (6 bases). The CDR3 length is 13 residues. Germline CDR1 is SSHAT and CDR2 is FNYEAQ (reference sequence). The CDR3, as DNA: TGTGCTAGCAGCTTAAGGGGAGGCGGCGAGCAGTACTTC. It is translated as CASSLRGGGEQYF.

This clone showed up just once. The rearrangement joins TRBV7-3 to TRBJ1-1, with 8 positions matching TRBD1. Germline V lookup: CDR1 SGHTA, CDR2 FQGTGA. V trimming: 0 bases; J trimming: 1 base; junction bases outside the gene matches: 1. There are 15 residues in the CDR3. CDR3 DNA: TGTGCCAGCAGCTTAACCGGACAGGGGAACACTGAAGCTTTCTTT. The encoded protein is CASSLTGQGNTEAFF.

The J gene is TRBJ1-6, the V gene TRBV3-1 (or the pseudogene TRBV3-2), with 9 positions matching TRBD1. The CDR3 spans 16 residues. Germline-derived CDR1 and CDR2 are LGHDT and YNNKEL (reference sequence). V was pared by 3 bases and J by 5 bases, with 5 bases of the junction left unmatched. CDR3 residues: CASSQTGGSNNSPLHF. CDR3 coding DNA: TGTGCCAGCAGCCAGACAGGGGGTTCGAATAATTCACCCCTCCACTTT.

The chain links TRBV5-1 to TRBJ2-1, with TRBD2 matching over 8 bases. This CDR3 contains 18 residues. The ends lost 2 bases at V and 2 bases at J; junction bases unmatched: 12. Germline-derived CDR1 and CDR2 are SGHRS and YFSETQ. The CDR3 DNA reads as TGCGCCAGCAGCTTTAGCCAGGGTGCGGGAGGTACCTACAATGAGCAGTTCTTC. It translates to CASSFSQGAGGTYNEQFF. Using reference TRBV5-1 and TRBJ2-1 for the parts outside the CDR3, the full variable domain is KAGVTQTPRYLIKTRGQQVTLSCSPISGHRSVSWYQQTPGQGLQFLFEYFSETQRNKGNFPGRFSGRQFSNSRSEMNVSTLELGDSALYLCASSFSQGAGGTYNEQFFGPGTRLTVL.

This chain's CDR3 is CASTHGGQGDTEAFF. The CDR3 DNA is TGTGCCAGCACTCACGGAGGGCAGGGGGACACTGAAGCTTTCTTT. The rearrangement uses TRBV28 and TRBJ1-1; 7 bases are a match to TRBD1. The CDR3 has 15 residues. Germline V lookup: CDR1 MDHEN, CDR2 SYDVKM. With V trimmed by 7 bases and J by 3 bases, 11 bases remained unmatched.

This chain links TRBV19 with TRBJ1-3; 7 nucleotides align to TRBD1. V dropped 7 bases and J dropped 4; count of bases not matched to a gene: 7. The CDR3 is made up of 14 amino acids. The germline V gene encodes CDR1 LNHDA and CDR2 SQIVND (reference sequence). DNA for the CDR3: TGTGCCAGTATCGCAGGGGGGTACGGAAACACCATATATTTT. Its translation: CASIAGGYGNTIYF. Drawing the rest from reference TRBV19 and TRBJ1-3, the complete variable domain is DGGITQSPKYLFRKEGQNVTLSCEQNLNHDAMYWYRQDPGQGLRLIYYSQIVNDFQKGDIAEGYSVSREKKESFPLTVTSAQKNPTAFYLCASIAGGYGNTIYFGEGSWLTVV.

The CDR3 is CASSIVGGLETQYF. The CDR3 DNA is TGTGCCAGTAGTATAGTTGGAGGGTTGGAGACCCAGTACTTC. V gene TRBV19 combines with J gene TRBJ2-5, with D possibly TRBD2 on 6 matching bases. Trimming took 1 base from V and 5 from J, leaving 11 bases between them. The CDR3 runs to 14 residues. Germline V gives CDR1 LNHDA, CDR2 SQIVND (reference sequence). Full variable domain (rest looked up from reference TRBV19 and TRBJ2-5): DGGITQSPKYLFRKEGQNVTLSCEQNLNHDAMYWYRQDPGQGLRLIYYSQIVNDFQKGDIAEGYSVSREKKESFPLTVTSAQKNPTAFYLCASSIVGGLETQYFGPGTRLLVL.